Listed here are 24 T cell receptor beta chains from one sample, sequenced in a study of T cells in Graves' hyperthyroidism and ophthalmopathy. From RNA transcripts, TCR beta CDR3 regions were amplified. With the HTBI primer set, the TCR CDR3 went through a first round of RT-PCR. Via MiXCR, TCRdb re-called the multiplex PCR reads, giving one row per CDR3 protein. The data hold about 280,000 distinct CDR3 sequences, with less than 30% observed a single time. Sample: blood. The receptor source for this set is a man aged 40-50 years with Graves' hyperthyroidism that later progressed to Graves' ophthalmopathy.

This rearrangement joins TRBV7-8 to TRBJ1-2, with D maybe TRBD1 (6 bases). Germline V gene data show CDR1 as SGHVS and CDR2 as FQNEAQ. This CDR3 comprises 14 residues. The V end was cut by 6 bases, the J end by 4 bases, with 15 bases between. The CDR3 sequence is CASSRGRDVYGYTF. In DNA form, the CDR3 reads TGTGCCAGCAGTCGGGGGCGGGACGTCTATGGCTACACCTTC.

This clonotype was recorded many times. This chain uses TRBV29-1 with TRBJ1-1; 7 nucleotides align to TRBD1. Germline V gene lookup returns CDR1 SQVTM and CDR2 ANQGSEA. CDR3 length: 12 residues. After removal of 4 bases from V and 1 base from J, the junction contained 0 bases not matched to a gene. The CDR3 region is CSVGQGNTEAFF. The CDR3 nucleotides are TGCAGCGTTGGACAGGGGAACACTGAAGCTTTCTTT.

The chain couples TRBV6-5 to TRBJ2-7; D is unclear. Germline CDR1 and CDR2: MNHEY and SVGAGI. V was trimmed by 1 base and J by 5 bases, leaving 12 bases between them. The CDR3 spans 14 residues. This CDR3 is CASSYLLTANEQYF. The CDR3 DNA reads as TGTGCCAGCAGTTACTTATTGACCGCTAACGAGCAGTACTTC.

CDR3 sequence: CAVRTSGGETQYF. The CDR3 bases are TGTGCCGTCAGGACTAGCGGTGGAGAGACCCAGTACTTC. V and J are TRBV12-3 or TRBV12-4 and TRBJ2-5; 10 bases agree with TRBD2. The CDR3 spans 13 residues. With V trimmed by 11 bases and J by 4 bases, 7 bases remained unmatched.

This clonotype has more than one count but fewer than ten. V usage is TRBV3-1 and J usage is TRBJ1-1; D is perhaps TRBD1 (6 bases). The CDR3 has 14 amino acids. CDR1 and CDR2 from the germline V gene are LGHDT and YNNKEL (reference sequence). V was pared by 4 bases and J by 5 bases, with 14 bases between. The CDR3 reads CASSRYREGTEAFF. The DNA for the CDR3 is TGTGCCAGCAGCCGATACAGGGAGGGGACTGAAGCTTTCTTT. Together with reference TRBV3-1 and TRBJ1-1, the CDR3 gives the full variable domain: DTAVSQTPKYLVTQMGNDKSIKCEQNLGHDTMYWYKQDSKKFLKIMFSYNNKELIINETVPNRFSPKSPDKAHLNLHINSLELGDSAVYFCASSRYREGTEAFFGQGTRLTVV.

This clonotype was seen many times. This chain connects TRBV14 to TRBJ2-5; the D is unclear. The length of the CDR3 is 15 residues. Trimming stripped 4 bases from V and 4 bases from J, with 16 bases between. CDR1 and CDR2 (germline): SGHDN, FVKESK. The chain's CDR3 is CASSPGLWVGETQYF. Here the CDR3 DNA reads TGTGCCAGCAGCCCAGGTTTGTGGGTAGGAGAGACCCAGTACTTC.

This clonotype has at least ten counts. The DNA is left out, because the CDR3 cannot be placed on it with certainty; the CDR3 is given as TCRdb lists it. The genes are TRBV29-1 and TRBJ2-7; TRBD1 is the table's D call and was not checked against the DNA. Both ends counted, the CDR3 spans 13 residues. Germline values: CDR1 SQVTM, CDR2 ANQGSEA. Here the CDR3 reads CSVGTGTGGAFLF.

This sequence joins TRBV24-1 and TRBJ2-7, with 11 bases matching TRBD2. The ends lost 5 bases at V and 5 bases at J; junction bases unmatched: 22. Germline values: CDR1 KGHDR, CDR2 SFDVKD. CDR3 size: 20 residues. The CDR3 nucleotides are TGTGCCACCAGTGCTCAACCCGGGACACGAAACGGACTAGCGGGCGACGAGCAGTACTTC. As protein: CATSAQPGTRNGLAGDEQYF.

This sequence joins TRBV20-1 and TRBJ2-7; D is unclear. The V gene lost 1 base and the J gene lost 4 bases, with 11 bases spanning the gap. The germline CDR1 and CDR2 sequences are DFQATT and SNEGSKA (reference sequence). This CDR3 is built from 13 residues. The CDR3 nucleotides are TGCAGTGCTAGAGCCAAGGCTAGATACGAGCAGTACTTC. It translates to CSARAKARYEQYF.

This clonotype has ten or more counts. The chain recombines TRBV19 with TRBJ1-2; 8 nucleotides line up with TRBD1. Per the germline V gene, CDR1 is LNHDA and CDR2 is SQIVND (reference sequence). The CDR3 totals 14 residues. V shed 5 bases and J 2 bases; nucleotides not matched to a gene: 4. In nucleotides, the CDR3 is TGTGCCAGTAGTCTCCGGGACAGGAACTATGGCTACACCTTC. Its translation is CASSLRDRNYGYTF.

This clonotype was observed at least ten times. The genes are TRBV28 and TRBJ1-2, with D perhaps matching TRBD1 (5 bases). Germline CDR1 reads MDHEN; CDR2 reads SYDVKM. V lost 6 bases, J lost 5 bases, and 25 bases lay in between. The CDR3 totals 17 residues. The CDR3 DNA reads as TGTGCCAGCAGCCGGCCCCCCGGGGCAGGGAAAGGGTATGGCTACACCTTC. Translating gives CASSRPPGAGKGYGYTF.

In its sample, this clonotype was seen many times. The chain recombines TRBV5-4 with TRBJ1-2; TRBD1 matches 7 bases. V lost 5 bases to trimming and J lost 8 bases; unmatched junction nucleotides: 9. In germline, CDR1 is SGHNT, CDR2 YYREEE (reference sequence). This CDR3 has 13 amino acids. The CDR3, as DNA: TGTGCCAGCAGACCGACAGGGTTCCTAGGCTACACCTTC. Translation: CASRPTGFLGYTF.

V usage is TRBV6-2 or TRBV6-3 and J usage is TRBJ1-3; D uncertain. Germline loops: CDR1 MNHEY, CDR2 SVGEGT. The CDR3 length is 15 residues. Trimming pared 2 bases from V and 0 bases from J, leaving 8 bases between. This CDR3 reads CASSYEAGSGNTIYF. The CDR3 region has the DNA TGTGCCAGCAGTTACGAAGCCGGCTCTGGAAACACCATATATTTT.

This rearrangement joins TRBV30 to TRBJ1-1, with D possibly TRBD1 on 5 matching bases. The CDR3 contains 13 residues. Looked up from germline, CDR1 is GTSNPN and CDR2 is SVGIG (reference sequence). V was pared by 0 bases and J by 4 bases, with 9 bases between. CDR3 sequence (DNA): TGTGCCTGGAGTGTGATGGGGGGCACTGAAGCTTTCTTT. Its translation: CAWSVMGGTEAFF.

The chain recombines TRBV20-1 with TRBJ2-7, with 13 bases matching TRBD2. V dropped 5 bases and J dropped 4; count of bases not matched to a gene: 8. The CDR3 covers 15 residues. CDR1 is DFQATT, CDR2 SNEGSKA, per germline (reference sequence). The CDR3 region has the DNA TGCAGTGCTTGGCGGACTAGCGGGAGCCGATACGAGCAGTACTTC. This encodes CSAWRTSGSRYEQYF.

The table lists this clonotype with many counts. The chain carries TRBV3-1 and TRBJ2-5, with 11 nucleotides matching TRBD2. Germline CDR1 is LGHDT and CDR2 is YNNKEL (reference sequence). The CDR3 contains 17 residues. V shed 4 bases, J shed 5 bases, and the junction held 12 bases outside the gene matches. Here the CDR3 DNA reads TGTGCCAGCAGCCGTTGGGGACTAGCGGAGACGAGGGAGACCCAGTACTTC. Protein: CASSRWGLAETRETQYF.

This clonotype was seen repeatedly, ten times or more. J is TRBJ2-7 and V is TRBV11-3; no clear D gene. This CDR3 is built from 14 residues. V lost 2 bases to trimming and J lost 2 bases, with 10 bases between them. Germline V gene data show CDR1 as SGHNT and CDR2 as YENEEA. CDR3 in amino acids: CASSLPDSPYEQYF. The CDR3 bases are TGTGCCAGCAGCTTACCCGACTCGCCCTACGAGCAGTACTTC.

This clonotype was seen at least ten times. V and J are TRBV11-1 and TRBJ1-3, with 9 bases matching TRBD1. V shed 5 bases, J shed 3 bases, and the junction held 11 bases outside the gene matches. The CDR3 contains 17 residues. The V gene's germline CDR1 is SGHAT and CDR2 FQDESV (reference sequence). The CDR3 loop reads CASSRTGDRFFGNTIYF. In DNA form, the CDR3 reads TGTGCCAGCAGCCGGACAGGGGACAGATTTTTTGGAAACACCATATATTTT.

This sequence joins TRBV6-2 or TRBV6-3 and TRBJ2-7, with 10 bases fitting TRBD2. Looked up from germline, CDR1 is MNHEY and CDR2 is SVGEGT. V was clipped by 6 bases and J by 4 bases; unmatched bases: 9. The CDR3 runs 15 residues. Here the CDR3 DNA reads TGTGCCAGCAGGCCACCTAGCGGGAGCCGATACGAGCAGTACTTC. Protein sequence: CASRPPSGSRYEQYF.

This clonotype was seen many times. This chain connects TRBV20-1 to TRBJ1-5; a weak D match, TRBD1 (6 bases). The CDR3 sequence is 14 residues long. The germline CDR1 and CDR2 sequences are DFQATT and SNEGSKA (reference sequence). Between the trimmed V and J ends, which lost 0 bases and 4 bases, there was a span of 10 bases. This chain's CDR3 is CSARDGRGNQPQHF. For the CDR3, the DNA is TGCAGTGCTAGAGATGGCAGGGGTAATCAGCCCCAGCATTTT.

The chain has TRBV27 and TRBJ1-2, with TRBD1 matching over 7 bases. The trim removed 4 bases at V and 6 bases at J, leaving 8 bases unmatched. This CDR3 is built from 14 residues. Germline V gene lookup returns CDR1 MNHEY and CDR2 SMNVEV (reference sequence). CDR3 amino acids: CASSSSTGRNGYTF. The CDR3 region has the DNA TGTGCCAGCAGTTCCTCGACAGGGAGGAATGGCTACACCTTC.

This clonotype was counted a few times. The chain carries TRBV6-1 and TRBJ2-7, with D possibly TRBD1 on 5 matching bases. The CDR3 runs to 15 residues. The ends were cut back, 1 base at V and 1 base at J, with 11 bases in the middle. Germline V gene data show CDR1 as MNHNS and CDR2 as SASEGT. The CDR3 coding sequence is TGTGCCAGCAGTGAAGTTCAGGGAAGGTCCTACGAGCAGTACTTC. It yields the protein CASSEVQGRSYEQYF.

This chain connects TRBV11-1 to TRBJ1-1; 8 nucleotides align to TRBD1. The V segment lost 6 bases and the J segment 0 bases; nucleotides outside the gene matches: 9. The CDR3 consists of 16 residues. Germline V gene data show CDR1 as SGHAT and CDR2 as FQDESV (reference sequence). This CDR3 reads CASRTTGGRMNTEAFF. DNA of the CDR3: TGTGCCAGCAGAACCACAGGGGGAAGGATGAACACTGAAGCTTTCTTT.

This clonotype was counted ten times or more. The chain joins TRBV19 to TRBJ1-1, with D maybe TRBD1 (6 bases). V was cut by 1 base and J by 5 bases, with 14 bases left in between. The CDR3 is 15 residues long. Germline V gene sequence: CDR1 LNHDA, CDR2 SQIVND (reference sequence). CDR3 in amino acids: CASSIGDIGRTEAFF. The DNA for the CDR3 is TGTGCCAGTAGTATAGGGGACATCGGCAGAACTGAAGCTTTCTTT.